The present T cell receptor beta chain was sequenced within a study of OX40 agonist ivuxolimab in advanced cancers. The CDR3 is 8 residues long. J gave up 10 bases and V 8 bases, and 1 base lay outside the gene matches. The germline V gene has CDR1 DFQATT and CDR2 SNEGSKA (reference sequence). This clone was seen more than once but under ten times. Its antigen is not identified. Generated by immunoSEQ multiplex PCR, the TCRdb table keeps only in-frame clones and is missing some. The sample shows 55,000 to 70,000 clones, roughly nine tenths of them seen only once. Study results and caveats: Mean expanded clone counts were higher in CD8+ than CD4+ T cells.

The clonotype comes from an adult with an advanced solid tumor such as melanoma, head and neck, liver or kidney cancer. This chain uses TRBV20-1 with TRBJ1-1; 7 nucleotides agree with TRBD1. The sample was CD4+ or CD8+ T cells sorted from blood, taken in a trial of the OX40 agonist ivuxolimab. The CDR3 bases are TGCAGTCCAGGGGGAGCTTTCTTT. It yields the protein CSPGGAFF.